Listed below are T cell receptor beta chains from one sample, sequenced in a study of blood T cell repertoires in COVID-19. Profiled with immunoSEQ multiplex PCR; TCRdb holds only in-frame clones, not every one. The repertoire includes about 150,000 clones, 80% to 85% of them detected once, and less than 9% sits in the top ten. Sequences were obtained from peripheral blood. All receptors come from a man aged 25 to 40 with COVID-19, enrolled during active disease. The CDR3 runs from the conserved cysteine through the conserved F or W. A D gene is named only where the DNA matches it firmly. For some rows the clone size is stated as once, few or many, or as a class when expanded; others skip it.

CDR3nt: TGTGCCAGCAGGGCCGTCGGGGAGCTGTTTTTT; CDR3aa: CASRAVGELFF; v_gene: TRBV7-2; d_gene: NA; abundance: NA; j_gene: TRBJ2-2
CDR3nt: TGTGCCAGCTCACCCCGTAGCGGGAGTGGTGAGACCCAGTACTTC; CDR3aa: CASSPRSGSGETQYF; v_gene: TRBV18; d_gene: TRBD2; abundance: NA; j_gene: TRBJ2-5
CDR3nt: TGTGCCTGGAGCAGGGATTCCACCGGGGAGCTGTTTTTT; CDR3aa: CAWSRDSTGELFF; v_gene: TRBV30; d_gene: NA; abundance: once; j_gene: TRBJ2-2
CDR3nt: TGTGCCAGCAGCCCACAGGGTCAGAACACCGGGGAGCTGTTTTTT; CDR3aa: CASSPQGQNTGELFF; v_gene: TRBV5-4; d_gene: NA; abundance: NA; j_gene: TRBJ2-2
CDR3nt: TGTGCCAGCAGCTGGACTAGCGGGAGTAGCTCCTACGAGCAGTACTTC; CDR3aa: CASSWTSGSSSYEQYF; v_gene: TRBV28; d_gene: TRBD2; abundance: many; j_gene: TRBJ2-7
CDR3nt: TGTGCCTGGAACGCAGCGGGTAGAGGAGGTACGCAGTATTTT; CDR3aa: CAWNAAGRGGTQYF; v_gene: TRBV30; d_gene: NA; abundance: NA; j_gene: TRBJ2-3
CDR3nt: TGTGCCAGTATTACCGGACAGGGGATTTACAATGAGCAGTTCTTC; CDR3aa: CASITGQGIYNEQFF; v_gene: TRBV6-5; d_gene: TRBD1; abundance: NA; j_gene: TRBJ2-1
CDR3nt: TGTGCCAGCAGTTTAGGGCGGGTCGGCAGAAGGGATTCACCCCTCCACTTT; CDR3aa: CASSLGRVGRRDSPLHF; v_gene: TRBV28; d_gene: NA; abundance: few; j_gene: TRBJ1-6
CDR3nt: TGTGCCAGCAGTCCTCTCGGGACAGGGGGCGAGCAGTACTTC; CDR3aa: CASSPLGTGGEQYF; v_gene: TRBV27; d_gene: TRBD1; abundance: NA; j_gene: TRBJ2-7
CDR3nt: TGTGCCAGCAGCCCCCAGGGTGGACAGGAGCAGTACTTC; CDR3aa: CASSPQGGQEQYF; v_gene: TRBV4-2; d_gene: NA; abundance: NA; j_gene: TRBJ2-7
CDR3nt: TGCGCCAGCAGCACTAGCGGGAGGTCGCAGTTCTTC; CDR3aa: CASSTSGRSQFF; v_gene: TRBV10-2; d_gene: TRBD2; abundance: NA; j_gene: TRBJ2-1
CDR3nt: TGTGCCAGCAGTGAGACAGGGCACCCTTCCTACGAGCAGTACTTC; CDR3aa: CASSETGHPSYEQYF; v_gene: TRBV2; d_gene: TRBD1; abundance: NA; j_gene: TRBJ2-7
CDR3nt: TGTGCCAGTATTCCCCGAGGCTCTGGAAACACCATATATTTT; CDR3aa: CASIPRGSGNTIYF; v_gene: TRBV19; d_gene: NA; abundance: NA; j_gene: TRBJ1-3
CDR3nt: TGCGCCAGCAGGGACAGGGGCACTGAAGCTTTCTTT; CDR3aa: CASRDRGTEAFF; v_gene: TRBV10-2; d_gene: TRBD1; abundance: NA; j_gene: TRBJ1-1
CDR3nt: TGTGCCAGCAGGACAGGGATCAGTCTCTATGGCTACACCTTC; CDR3aa: CASRTGISLYGYTF; v_gene: TRBV6-5; d_gene: TRBD1; abundance: NA; j_gene: TRBJ1-2
CDR3nt: TGTGCCAGCAGCTCCGGGAGACCTAATGAAGCTTTCTTT; CDR3aa: CASSSGRPNEAFF; v_gene: TRBV13; d_gene: NA; abundance: NA; j_gene: TRBJ1-1
CDR3nt: TGTGCCAGCAGTGAAACAGGGGGAGTGAACACTGAAGCTTTCTTT; CDR3aa: CASSETGGVNTEAFF; v_gene: TRBV28; d_gene: TRBD1; abundance: NA; j_gene: TRBJ1-1
CDR3nt: TGTGCCAGCAGCACTGACAAGGACTATGGCTACACCTTC; CDR3aa: CASSTDKDYGYTF; v_gene: TRBV5-6; d_gene: NA; abundance: few; j_gene: TRBJ1-2
CDR3nt: TGCAGTGCTAGTCTTAGACAAGAGACCCAGTACTTC; CDR3aa: CSASLRQETQYF; v_gene: TRBV20-1; d_gene: NA; abundance: NA; j_gene: TRBJ2-5
CDR3nt: TGTGCCAGCAGCAGACAGGGGGCCTCCTACGAGCAGTACTTC; CDR3aa: CASSRQGASYEQYF; v_gene: TRBV6-5; d_gene: TRBD1; abundance: once; j_gene: TRBJ2-7
CDR3nt: TGTGCCTCCCGACGGGGGATGGACACCGGGGAGCTGTTTTTT; CDR3aa: CASRRGMDTGELFF; v_gene: TRBV10-3; d_gene: NA; abundance: NA; j_gene: TRBJ2-2
CDR3nt: TGTGCCAGCTCACCCGAGGGACAGAGAGTCTACAATGAGCAGTTCTTC; CDR3aa: CASSPEGQRVYNEQFF; v_gene: TRBV18; d_gene: TRBD1; abundance: NA; j_gene: TRBJ2-1
CDR3nt: TGTGCCAGCTCACCACGGGTAACGGGGGGCACTGAAGCTTTCTTT; CDR3aa: CASSPRVTGGTEAFF; v_gene: TRBV18; d_gene: NA; abundance: NA; j_gene: TRBJ1-1
CDR3nt: TGTGCCAGCAGCCCACTTCAGAACACTGAAGCTTTCTTT; CDR3aa: CASSPLQNTEAFF; v_gene: TRBV3-1/TRBV3-2; d_gene: NA; abundance: NA; j_gene: TRBJ1-1
CDR3nt: TGTGCCAGCAGCGGGGGGACAGACTATGGCTACACCTTC; CDR3aa: CASSGGTDYGYTF; v_gene: TRBV9; d_gene: TRBD1; abundance: NA; j_gene: TRBJ1-2
CDR3nt: TGTGCCATCAGTGGGGAGGTGGTAAGTGGCTACACCTTC; CDR3aa: CAISGEVVSGYTF; v_gene: TRBV10-3; d_gene: NA; abundance: once; j_gene: TRBJ1-2